This T cell receptor (beta chain) emerged from a study of shared clonotypes between healthy human individuals. Study at large: Donors, aged 18 to 49, were a couple of women and a few men.

Worth noting for this clone: Its antigen is unidentified.

Germline V gives CDR1 SGHRS, CDR2 YFSETQ. V gave up 4 bases and J gave up 3 bases, with 11 bases separating them. This CDR3 spans 13 amino acids. Study results and limitations: Read depth was anticipated to influence clonotype sharing among donors.

Using ten immunoSEQ deep assay plates, investigators sequenced unsorted PBMC DNA. TCRdb keeps only in-frame clones here, not all; method: immunoSEQ multiplex PCR. The sample yields about 480,000 clones, 75% to 80% seen once. The rearrangement links TRBV5-1 to TRBJ2-7; the D is unclear. Sequencing input: PBMCs. This receptor was taken from a middle-aged woman in good health. Some clones in this sample may be carry-over from other donors' samples. The CDR3 loop is CASSPTQLYEQYF. In DNA form, the CDR3 reads TGCGCCAGCAGCCCCACACAACTCTACGAGCAGTACTTC.